These T cell receptor beta chains were read from a single sample in a study of blood T cell repertoires in COVID-19. TCRdb keeps only in-frame clones here, not all; method: immunoSEQ multiplex PCR. This table has roughly 140,000 clones, around 80% appearing once. Material: peripheral blood. These receptors came from a human donor in a cohort sampled during active COVID-19. The CDR3 runs from the conserved cysteine through the conserved F or W. A D gene is named only where the DNA matches it firmly. Clone size is not always given. Where it is, it says once, few, many or a class for expanded clones.

size	D	V	J	DNA	CDR3
once	TRBD1	TRBV3-1/TRBV3-2	TRBJ1-1	TGTGCCAGCAGCTATCCGGGACAGATGAACACTGAAGCTTTCTTT	CASSYPGQMNTEAFF
NA	TRBD2	TRBV6-5	TRBJ2-3	TGTGCCAGCAGCCTAGCGGGGGGCCGCACAGATACGCAGTATTTT	CASSLAGGRTDTQYF
NA	NA	TRBV6-5	TRBJ1-6	TGTGCCAGCAGTTATTTTCCAGGGTTGAATTCACCCCTCCACTTT	CASSYFPGLNSPLHF
NA	TRBD1	TRBV2	TRBJ1-1	TGTGCCAGCAGTGATGGAGGGGGCGCTGAAGCTTTCTTT	CASSDGGGAEAFF
NA	TRBD1	TRBV5-1	TRBJ2-3	TGCGCCAGCAGCGCCGACGGACAGGGGGCTCGTACGCAGTATTTT	CASSADGQGARTQYF
NA	NA	TRBV29-1	TRBJ1-5	TGCAGCGAGCGGGACCGAAACCGCTATAGCAATCAGCCCCAGCATTTT	CSERDRNRYSNQPQHF
NA	NA	TRBV2	TRBJ2-7	TGTGCCAGCAGTCCTAAACTAGGTCAGTCCTACGAGCAGTACTTC	CASSPKLGQSYEQYF
NA	TRBD1	TRBV6-5	TRBJ1-6	TGTGCCAGCAGTAACAGGGGTGAAAATTCACCCCTCCACTTT	CASSNRGENSPLHF
NA	TRBD1	TRBV5-1	TRBJ2-7	TGCGCCAGCAGCTTGAGGGCCGGTACAGGGGCAAAATACTACGAGCAGTACTTC	CASSLRAGTGAKYYEQYF
once	TRBD1	TRBV3-1/TRBV3-2	TRBJ1-2	TGTGCCAGCAGCCAAGTAACAGGGGGCGCTAACTATGGCTACACCTTC	CASSQVTGGANYGYTF
once	TRBD2	TRBV5-5	TRBJ2-3	TGTGCCAGCCGACTAGCGGGGGGGCTCGATACGCAGTATTTT	CASRLAGGLDTQYF
NA	NA	TRBV11-2	TRBJ2-3	TGTGCCAGCAGCCCCCGAGATACGCAGTATTTT	CASSPRDTQYF
once	NA	TRBV28	TRBJ2-7	TGTGCCAGCACCGTTTACAACTCACCGGGACACCTATACGAGCAGTACTTC	CASTVYNSPGHLYEQYF
NA	TRBD1	TRBV7-9	TRBJ1-4	TGTGCCACATCATGGGACAGGGGAGGGGAAAAACTGTTTTTT	CATSWDRGGEKLFF
NA	NA	TRBV28	TRBJ1-6	TGTGCCAGCAGTTTGACAGGCCCCAATTCACCCCTCCACTTT	CASSLTGPNSPLHF
NA	NA	TRBV10-1	TRBJ2-1	TGCGCCAGCAGTGAGCCCCGAAGACAGCTGAGCTCCTACAATGAGCAGTTCTTC	CASSEPRRQLSSYNEQFF
NA	NA	TRBV12-3/TRBV12-4	TRBJ2-5	TGTGCCAGCAGCCGGACACAAAAAGAGACCCAGTACTTC	CASSRTQKETQYF
NA	TRBD2	TRBV2	TRBJ2-2	TGTGCCAGCAATTGGCTAGCGGGGGGGCCTTTCAACGGGGAGCTGTTTTTT	CASNWLAGGPFNGELFF
once	NA	TRBV2	TRBJ2-5	TGTGCCAGCAGCCCCATGGAGACCCAGTACTTC	CASSPMETQYF
few	NA	TRBV6-6	TRBJ2-7	TGTGCCAGCAGTCCACCTGAGACAGATCCCCATGAGAGATACGAGCAGTACTTC	CASSPPETDPHERYEQYF
NA	TRBD1	TRBV5-6	TRBJ1-2	TGTGCCAGCAGCCCTGGACAGGGAGCTAACTATGGCTACACCTTC	CASSPGQGANYGYTF
once	NA	TRBV4-2	TRBJ2-2	TGTGCCAGCAGCCAGGGGGCCATACGGACCGGGGAGCTGTTTTTT	CASSQGAIRTGELFF
few	NA	TRBV27	TRBJ1-2	TGTGCCAGCAGTACCACAGGGCTGGATGGCTACACCTTC	CASSTTGLDGYTF
NA	TRBD1	TRBV4-1	TRBJ2-3	TGCGCCAGCAGCCAAGTGCCCAGGGGGCGAGACACAGATACGCAGTATTTT	CASSQVPRGRDTDTQYF
NA	NA	TRBV5-6	TRBJ2-5	TGTGCCAGCAGCTCGACGTCCCGCGGGTACCAAGAGACCCAGTACTTC	CASSSTSRGYQETQYF
NA	TRBD1	TRBV28	TRBJ1-5	TGTGCCAGCAGTTTCGGACAGGGGGTAGGTAGCAATCAGCCCCAGCATTTT	CASSFGQGVGSNQPQHF
once	TRBD2	TRBV19	TRBJ2-2	TGTGCCAGTAGGGGCGGGACTAGCGGGAACACCGGGGAGCTGTTTTTT	CASRGGTSGNTGELFF
NA	TRBD2	TRBV2	TRBJ2-2	TGTGCCAGCAGTTCCCGGCTAGCGGGGGGGAACACCGGGGAGCTGTTTTTT	CASSSRLAGGNTGELFF
NA	NA	TRBV9	TRBJ1-3	TGTGCCAGCAGCGTAGGAGTCTCTACTGGAAACACCATATATTTT	CASSVGVSTGNTIYF
NA	TRBD2	TRBV7-3	TRBJ2-1	TGTGCCAGCTCCATAAGCGGGGGGGCCGTCAATGAGCAGTTCTTC	CASSISGGAVNEQFF
NA	NA	TRBV5-1	TRBJ2-1	TGCGCCAGCAGCTTACAGGACAACTACAATGAGCAGTTCTTC	CASSLQDNYNEQFF
once	NA	TRBV7-2	TRBJ2-2	TGTGCCAGCAGCTTAGTGGGACTCGCGAACACCGGGGAGCTGTTTTTT	CASSLVGLANTGELFF
NA	TRBD1	TRBV9	TRBJ1-2	TGTGCCAGCAGCCCCCGGACAGGGCTTGGCTACACCTTC	CASSPRTGLGYTF
NA	NA	TRBV12-3/TRBV12-4	TRBJ1-1	TGTGCCAGTATGGGCCTGAACACTGAAGCTTTCTTT	CASMGLNTEAFF
NA	NA	TRBV11-2	TRBJ2-5	TGTGCCAGCAGCTTAGATTGGACAGAAGAGACCCAGTACTTC	CASSLDWTEETQYF
NA	NA	TRBV11-2	TRBJ2-7	TGTGCCAGCAGCTTAGATCGCGGGACAGACGAGCAGTACTTC	CASSLDRGTDEQYF
NA	NA	TRBV4-2	TRBJ1-1	TGTGCCAGCAGCCACCTTTCAGGGAGGCGAACTGAAGCTTTCTTT	CASSHLSGRRTEAFF
once	NA	TRBV20-1	TRBJ2-3	TGCAGTGCTGGTGGGGAGATGGTGGGCACAGATACGCAGTATTTT	CSAGGEMVGTDTQYF
once	TRBD2	TRBV28	TRBJ2-3	TGTGCCAGCAGTTCCCCCGGGGGACTAGCGGGGTACACAGATACGCAGTATTTT	CASSSPGGLAGYTDTQYF
NA	TRBD1	TRBV7-9	TRBJ2-7	TGTGCCAGCAGCTTCGGGACAGCCTACGAGCAGTACTTC	CASSFGTAYEQYF
NA	NA	TRBV6-2/TRBV6-3	TRBJ1-5	TGTGCCAGCAGTTACGGAGGGGGCAATCAGCCCCAGCATTTT	CASSYGGGNQPQHF
NA	NA	TRBV6-2/TRBV6-3	TRBJ1-1	TGTGCCAGCAGGTACCAGGGAGGATCTGAAGCTTTCTTT	CASRYQGGSEAFF
NA	TRBD1	TRBV10-3	TRBJ2-7	TGTGCCATCATGGGGACAGGGGGTTTTAGGTCCTACGAGCAGTACTTC	CAIMGTGGFRSYEQYF
NA	TRBD2	TRBV19	TRBJ2-2	TGTGCCAGTAGTATAGTGCGGCGGGGGGGCTTATACACCGGGGAGCTGTTTTTT	CASSIVRRGGLYTGELFF
NA	NA	TRBV5-6	TRBJ2-7	TGTGCCAGCAGCTTTGATACAGGCCCCTCCGAGCAGTACTTC	CASSFDTGPSEQYF
NA	NA	TRBV7-2	TRBJ1-2	TGTGCCAGCAGCTCCCAAGAGGGAGCTAACTATGGCTACACCTTC	CASSSQEGANYGYTF
NA	TRBD2	TRBV28	TRBJ2-6	TGTGCCAGCAGTTTCGGCGGGGGAAGGACTGGGGCCAACGTCCTGACTTTC	CASSFGGGRTGANVLTF
NA	TRBD1	TRBV6-5	TRBJ2-7	TGTGCCAGCAGTTCTAGGACAGGGCCTCAGGAGCAGTACTTC	CASSSRTGPQEQYF
NA	TRBD1	TRBV5-6	TRBJ2-5	TGTGCCAGCAGGGGACAGGGGCGGGGGCAAGAGACCCAGTACTTC	CASRGQGRGQETQYF
NA	TRBD2	TRBV5-4	TRBJ2-7	TGTGCCAGCAGCTTGGGCGGCGGGGGAATCCGCGAGCAGTACTTC	CASSLGGGGIREQYF
NA	TRBD1	TRBV4-1	TRBJ2-7	TGCGCCAGCAGCCAGCGGACAGGGTTGGGAGAGCAGTACTTC	CASSQRTGLGEQYF